The clone carrying this TCR beta chain was seen repeatedly, ten times or more. The antigen is undetermined. This sample was taken from a study of T-cell reconstitution after alpha-beta-depleted transplantation in children. Regarding the study as a whole: Newly generated T cells supplied most T-cell counts and diversity one year post-transplant. As was reported, about two months after transplant, alpha-beta T cells came from several hundred expanded graft clones. Certain patients had high TCRbeta diversity at day 60, and it came from recipient T cells and thymic progenitors that survived.

For TCRbeta, the library was prepared with unique molecular identifiers. TCRdb ran MiXCR on the PCR reads and lists one entry per CDR3 protein. The sample lists some 87,000 distinct CDR3 sequences; around 15% were seen once. There are 13 residues in the CDR3. V lost 5 bases and J 9 bases, leaving 14 bases between the germline ends. CDR1 is DFQATT and CDR2 is SNEGSKA in the germline V gene (reference sequence). The material was PBMCs, mostly from graft donor cells, obtained 180 days after TCRalphabeta/CD19-depleted stem cell transplant. This TCR was sampled from a male patient aged 2 to 9 who had a stem cell transplant for acute lymphoblastic leukemia, so the T cells may come from the graft donor. The chain has TRBV20-1 and TRBJ1-6; no reliable D call. The CDR3 DNA follows: TGCAGTGCTCGTCATCCAACCCTTTCACCCCTCCACTTT. The encoded protein is CSARHPTLSPLHF.